The TCR beta chain under discussion was sequenced for a study of glioma-infiltrating T cells after dendritic cell vaccination. The ends were cut back, 4 bases at V and 2 bases at J, with 15 bases in the middle. CDR3 length: 15 residues. Germline loops: CDR1 SGDLS, CDR2 YYNGEE. Profiling relied on immunoSEQ multiplex PCR, and the TCRdb table lists in-frame clones only, not all of them. In the table there are approximately 48,000 clones, over 75% of which are singletons. The material sequenced was blood, taken before dendritic cell vaccination. This clonotype was obtained from a human donor with glioblastoma. The rearrangement uses TRBV9 and TRBJ1-2; D unclear. The CDR3 coding sequence is TGTGCCAGCAGCCCTCATCCGGGGATGAACTATGGCTACACCTTC. This gives the protein CASSPHPGMNYGYTF.